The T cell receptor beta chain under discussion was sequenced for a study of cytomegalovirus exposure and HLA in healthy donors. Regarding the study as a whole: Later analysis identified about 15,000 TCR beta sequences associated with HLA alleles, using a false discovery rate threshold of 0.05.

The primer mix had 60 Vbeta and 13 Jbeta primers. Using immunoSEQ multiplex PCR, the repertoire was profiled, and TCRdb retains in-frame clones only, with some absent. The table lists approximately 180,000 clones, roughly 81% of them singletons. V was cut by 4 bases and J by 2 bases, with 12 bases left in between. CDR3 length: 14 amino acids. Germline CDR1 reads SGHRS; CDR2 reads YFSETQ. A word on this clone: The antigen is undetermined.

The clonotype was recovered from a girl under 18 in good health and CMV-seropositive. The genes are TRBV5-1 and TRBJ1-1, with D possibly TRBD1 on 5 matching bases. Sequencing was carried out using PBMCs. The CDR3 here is CASSITGVNTEAFF. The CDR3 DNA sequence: TGCGCCAGCAGCATAACAGGAGTAAACACTGAAGCTTTCTTT.